These 3 T cell receptor beta chains share one sample of origin, sequenced in a study of technical replicates of blood from a few donors. The table came from immunoSEQ multiplex PCR; TCRdb's copy has only in-frame clones and leaves some out. The sample lists over 85,000 clones; just under 95% were seen once. The material sequenced was T cells isolated from PBMCs. The receptors were gathered from a human donor in good health.

The rearrangement joins TRBV27 to TRBJ2-7; D possibly corresponds to TRBD1 (6 bases). This CDR3 region has 13 residues. Germline V gives CDR1 MNHEY, CDR2 SMNVEV (reference sequence). V was pared by 2 bases and J by 4 bases, with 9 bases between. CDR3 DNA: TGTGCCAGCAGTTTAACAGGGCCATACGAGCAGTACTTC. Translation gives CASSLTGPYEQYF.

The chain couples TRBV7-3 to TRBJ1-1, with unresolved D. The CDR3 extends over 15 amino acids. V was pared by 5 bases and J by 4 bases, with 17 bases between. CDR1 and CDR2 from the germline V gene are SGHTA and FQGTGA. The CDR3 DNA sequence: TGTGCCAGCAGCCCCCAGGTCGAAGGTCGCACTGAAGCTTTCTTT. Its translation: CASSPQVEGRTEAFF. Looking up the rest from reference TRBV7-3 and TRBJ1-1 gives the full variable domain: GAGVSQTPSNKVTEKGKYVELRCDPISGHTALYWYRQSLGQGPEFLIYFQGTGAADDSGLPNDRFFAVRPEGSVSTLKIQRTERGDSAVYLCASSPQVEGRTEAFFGQGTRLTVV.

The CDR3 coding sequence is TGTGCCAGCAGTTTCCTTCCTTCTGTATTCTATGGCTACACCTTC. Amino acids: CASSFLPSVFYGYTF. The rearrangement joins TRBV6-5 to TRBJ1-2; D uncertain. The V and J ends lost 4 bases and 4 bases respectively, with 16 bases between them. The germline V gene encodes CDR1 MNHEY and CDR2 SVGAGI. The CDR3 length is 15 residues.